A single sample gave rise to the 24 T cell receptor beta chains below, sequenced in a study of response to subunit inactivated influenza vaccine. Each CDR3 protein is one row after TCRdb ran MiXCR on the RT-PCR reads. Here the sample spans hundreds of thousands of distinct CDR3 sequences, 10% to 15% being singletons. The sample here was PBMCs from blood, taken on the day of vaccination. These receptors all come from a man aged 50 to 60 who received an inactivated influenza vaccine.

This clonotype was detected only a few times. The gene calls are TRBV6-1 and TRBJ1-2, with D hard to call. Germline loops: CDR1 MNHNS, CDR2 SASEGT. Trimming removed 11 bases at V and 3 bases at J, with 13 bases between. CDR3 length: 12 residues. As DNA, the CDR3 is TGTGCCGGGAGTAACAACTACTATGGCTACACCTTC. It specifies CAGSNNYYGYTF.

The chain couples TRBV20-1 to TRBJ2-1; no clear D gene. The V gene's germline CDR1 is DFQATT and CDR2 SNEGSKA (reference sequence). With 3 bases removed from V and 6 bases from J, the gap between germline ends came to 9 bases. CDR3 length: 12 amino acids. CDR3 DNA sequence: TGCAGTGCTAGTCGGGCGGTCAATGAGCAGTTCTTC. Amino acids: CSASRAVNEQFF.

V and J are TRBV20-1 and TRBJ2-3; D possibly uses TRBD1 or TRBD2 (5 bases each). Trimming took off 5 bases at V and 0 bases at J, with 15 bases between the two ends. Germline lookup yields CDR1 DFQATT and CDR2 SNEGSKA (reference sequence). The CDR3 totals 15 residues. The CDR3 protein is CSASTGTTSTDTQYF. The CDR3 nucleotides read TGCAGTGCTTCCACCGGGACCACTAGCACAGATACGCAGTATTTT.

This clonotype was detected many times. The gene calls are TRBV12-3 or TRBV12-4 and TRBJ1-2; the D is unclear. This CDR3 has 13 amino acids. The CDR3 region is CMSGQPINYGYTF. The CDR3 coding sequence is TGTATGTCCGGGCAGCCGATTAACTATGGCTACACCTTC.

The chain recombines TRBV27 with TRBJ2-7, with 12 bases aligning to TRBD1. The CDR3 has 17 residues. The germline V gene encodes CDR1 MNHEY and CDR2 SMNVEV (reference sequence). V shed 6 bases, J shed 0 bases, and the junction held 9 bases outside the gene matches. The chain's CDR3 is CASRLYGTGGYSYEQYF. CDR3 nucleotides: TGTGCCAGCAGGCTCTACGGGACAGGGGGCTACTCCTACGAGCAGTACTTC.

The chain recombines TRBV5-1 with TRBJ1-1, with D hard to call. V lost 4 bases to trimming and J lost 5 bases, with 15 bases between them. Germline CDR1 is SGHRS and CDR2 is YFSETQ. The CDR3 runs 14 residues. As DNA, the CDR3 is TGCGCCAGCAGCCGGAACTCACTGGGGACTGAAGCTTTCTTT. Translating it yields CASSRNSLGTEAFF.

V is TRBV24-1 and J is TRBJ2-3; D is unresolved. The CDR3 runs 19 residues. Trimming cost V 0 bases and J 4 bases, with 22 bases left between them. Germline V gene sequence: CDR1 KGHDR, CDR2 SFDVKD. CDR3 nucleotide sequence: TGTGCCACCAGTGATTTGGGGGTTAAGGGCCGAAGGCACCCAGATACGCAGTATTTT. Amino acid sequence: CATSDLGVKGRRHPDTQYF.

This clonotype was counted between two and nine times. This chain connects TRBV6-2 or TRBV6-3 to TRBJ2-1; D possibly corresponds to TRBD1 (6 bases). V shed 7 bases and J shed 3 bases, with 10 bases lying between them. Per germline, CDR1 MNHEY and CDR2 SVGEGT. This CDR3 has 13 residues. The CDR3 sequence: CASMEQGYNEQFF. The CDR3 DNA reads TGTGCCAGCATGGAACAGGGCTACAATGAGCAGTTCTTC.

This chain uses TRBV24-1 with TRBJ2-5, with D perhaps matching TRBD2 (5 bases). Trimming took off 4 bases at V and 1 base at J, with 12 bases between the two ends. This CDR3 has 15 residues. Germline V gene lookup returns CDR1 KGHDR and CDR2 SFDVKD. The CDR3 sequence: CATSDTGRGQETQYF. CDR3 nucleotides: TGTGCCACCAGTGACACCGGTCGGGGCCAAGAGACCCAGTACTTC.

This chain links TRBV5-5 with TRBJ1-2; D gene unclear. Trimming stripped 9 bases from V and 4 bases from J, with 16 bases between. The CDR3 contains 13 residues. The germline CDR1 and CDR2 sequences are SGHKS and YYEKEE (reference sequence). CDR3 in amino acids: CAIGRGRGYGYTF. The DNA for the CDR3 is TGTGCCATCGGCCGCGGGCGGGGCTATGGCTACACCTTC.

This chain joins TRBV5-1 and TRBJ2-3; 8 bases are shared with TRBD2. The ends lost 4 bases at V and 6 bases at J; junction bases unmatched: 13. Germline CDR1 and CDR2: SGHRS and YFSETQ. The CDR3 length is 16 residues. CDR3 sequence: CASSPGSGGGVDTQYF. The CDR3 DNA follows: TGCGCCAGCAGCCCCGGCTCGGGGGGGGGAGTGGATACGCAGTATTTT.

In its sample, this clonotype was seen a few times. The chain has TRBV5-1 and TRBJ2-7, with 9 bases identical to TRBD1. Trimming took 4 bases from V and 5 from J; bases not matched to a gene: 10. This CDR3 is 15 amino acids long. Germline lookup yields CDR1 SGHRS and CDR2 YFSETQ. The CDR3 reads CASSAPGTGLNEQYF. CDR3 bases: TGCGCCAGCAGCGCCCCTGGGACAGGGTTAAACGAGCAGTACTTC.

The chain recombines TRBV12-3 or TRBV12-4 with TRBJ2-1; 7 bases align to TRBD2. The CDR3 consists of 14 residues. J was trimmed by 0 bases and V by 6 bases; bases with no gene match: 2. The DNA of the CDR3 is TGTGCCAGCAGCAAGCGGGGCTCCTACAATGAGCAGTTCTTC. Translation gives CASSKRGSYNEQFF.

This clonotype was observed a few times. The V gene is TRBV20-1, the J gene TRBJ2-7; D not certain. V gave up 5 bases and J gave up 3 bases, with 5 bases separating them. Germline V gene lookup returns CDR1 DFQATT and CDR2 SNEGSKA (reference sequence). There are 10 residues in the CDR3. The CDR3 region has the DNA TGCAGTGCTCATAACTACGAGCAGTACTTC. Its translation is CSAHNYEQYF.

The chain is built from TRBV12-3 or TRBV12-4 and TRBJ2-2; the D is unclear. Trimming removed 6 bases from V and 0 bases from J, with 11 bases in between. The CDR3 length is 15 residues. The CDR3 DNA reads TGTGCCAGCAGCCCGACTCGATCGAACACCGGGGAGCTGTTTTTT. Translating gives CASSPTRSNTGELFF.

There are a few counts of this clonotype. The CDR3 spells CASSPTYTSSYEQYF. In DNA, the CDR3 is TGTGCCAGCAGCCCTACATACACGAGCTCCTACGAGCAGTACTTC. This chain joins TRBV6-1 and TRBJ2-7; D is ambiguous. The V end was cut by 6 bases, the J end by 0 bases, with 15 bases between. This CDR3 is built from 15 residues. The germline gives CDR1 MNHNS, CDR2 SASEGT.

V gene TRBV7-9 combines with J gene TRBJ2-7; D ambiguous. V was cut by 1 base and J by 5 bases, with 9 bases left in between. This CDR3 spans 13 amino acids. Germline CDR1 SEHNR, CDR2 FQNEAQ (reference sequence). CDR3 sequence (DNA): TGTGCCAGCAGCTTAGTCCGGGTAAACGAGCAGTACTTC. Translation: CASSLVRVNEQYF.

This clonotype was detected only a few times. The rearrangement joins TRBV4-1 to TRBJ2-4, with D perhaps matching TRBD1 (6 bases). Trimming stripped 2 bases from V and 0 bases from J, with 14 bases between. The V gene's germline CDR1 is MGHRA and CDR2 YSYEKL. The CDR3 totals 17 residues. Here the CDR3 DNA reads TGCGCCAGCAGCCAAACAGGGAGAGATAAAGCCAAAAACATTCAGTACTTC. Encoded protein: CASSQTGRDKAKNIQYF.

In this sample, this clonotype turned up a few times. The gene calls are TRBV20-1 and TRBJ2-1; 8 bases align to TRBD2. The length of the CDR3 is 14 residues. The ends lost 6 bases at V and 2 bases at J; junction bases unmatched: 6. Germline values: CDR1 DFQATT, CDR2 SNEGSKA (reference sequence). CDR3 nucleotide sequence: TGCAGTGCCCGGGGGGGCGGGACCTACAATGAGCAGTTCTTC. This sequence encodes CSARGGGTYNEQFF.

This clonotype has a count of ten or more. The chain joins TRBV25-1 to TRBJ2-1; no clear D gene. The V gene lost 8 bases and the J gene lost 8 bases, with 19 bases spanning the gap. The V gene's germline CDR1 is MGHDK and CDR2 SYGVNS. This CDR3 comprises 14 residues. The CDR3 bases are TGTGCCAGCTCTCTCAGTAGGGCTTCGGATGAGCAGTTCTTC. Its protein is CASSLSRASDEQFF. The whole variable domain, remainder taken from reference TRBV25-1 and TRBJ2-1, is EADIYQTPRYLVIGTGKKITLECSQTMGHDKMYWYQQDPGMELHLIHYSYGVNSTEKGDLSSESTVSRIRTEHFPLTLESARPSHTSQYLCASSLSRASDEQFFGPGTRLTVL.

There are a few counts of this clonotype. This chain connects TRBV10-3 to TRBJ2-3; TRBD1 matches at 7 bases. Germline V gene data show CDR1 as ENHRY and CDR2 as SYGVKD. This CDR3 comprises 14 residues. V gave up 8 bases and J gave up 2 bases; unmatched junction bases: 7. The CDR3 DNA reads TGTGCCATCCAAAGGGGGCTAGACACAGATACGCAGTATTTT. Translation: CAIQRGLDTDTQYF.

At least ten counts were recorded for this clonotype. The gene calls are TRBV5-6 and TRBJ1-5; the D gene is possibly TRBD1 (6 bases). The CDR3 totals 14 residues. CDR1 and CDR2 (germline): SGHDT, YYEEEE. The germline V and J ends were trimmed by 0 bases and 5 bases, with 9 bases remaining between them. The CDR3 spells CASSLAGADQPQHF. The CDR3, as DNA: TGTGCCAGCAGCTTGGCAGGGGCCGATCAGCCCCAGCATTTT. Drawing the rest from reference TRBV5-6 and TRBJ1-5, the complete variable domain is DAGVTQSPTHLIKTRGQQVTLRCSPKSGHDTVSWYQQALGQGPQFIFQYYEEEERQRGNFPDRFSGHQFPNYSSELNVNALLLGDSALYLCASSLAGADQPQHFGDGTRLSIL.

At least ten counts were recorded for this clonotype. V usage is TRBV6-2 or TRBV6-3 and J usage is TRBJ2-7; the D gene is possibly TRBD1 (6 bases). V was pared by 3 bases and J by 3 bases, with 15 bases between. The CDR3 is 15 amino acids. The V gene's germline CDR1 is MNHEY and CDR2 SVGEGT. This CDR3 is CASSYYGTPNYEQYF. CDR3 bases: TGTGCCAGCAGTTATTACGGGACACCAAACTACGAGCAGTACTTC.

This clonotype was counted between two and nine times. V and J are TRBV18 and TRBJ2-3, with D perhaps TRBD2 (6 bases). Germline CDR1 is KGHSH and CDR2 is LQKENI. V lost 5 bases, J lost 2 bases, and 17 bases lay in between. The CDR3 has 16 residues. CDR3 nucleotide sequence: TGTGCCAGCTCAGGGGACTCCCATTCCCCCACAGATACGCAGTATTTT. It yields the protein CASSGDSHSPTDTQYF.